This entry lists 2 T cell receptor beta chains sequenced from one sample in a study of T cells in Graves' hyperthyroidism and ophthalmopathy. It was RNA transcripts that yielded the amplified TCR beta CDR3 regions. TCR CDR3 underwent first-round RT-PCR with the HTBI primer set. Each CDR3 protein is one row after TCRdb ran MiXCR on the multiplex PCR reads. The table records about 520,000 distinct CDR3 sequences, around 21% of them present only once. The sample consisted of blood. The source is a young man with Graves' hyperthyroidism.

As for this clonotype: A read error may account for a junction end that differs from germline. The V call is TRBV7-9, the J call TRBJ1-2, with D possibly being TRBD1 (6 bases). The CDR3 has 11 residues. From germline, CDR1 is SEHNR and CDR2 FQNEAQ (reference sequence). The CDR3 loop is CASTLGGSYTF. CDR3 DNA: TGTGCCAGCACCTTAGGGGGGAGCTACACCTTC.

The chain has TRBV4-2 and TRBJ2-5; maybe TRBD2 (7 bases). V was shortened by 6 bases and J by 5 bases, with 19 bases between the two germline ends. Germline CDR1 is LGHNA and CDR2 is YNFKEQ. The CDR3 has 15 amino acids. The CDR3 DNA reads TGTGCCAGCAGTTCATCGAGGGGGGGCTCGGAGACCCAGTACTTC. It yields the protein CASSSSRGGSETQYF.